This passage covers 25 T cell receptor beta chains from one sample sequenced in a study of chemoradiotherapy in HPV16-positive cancers. The repertoire was sequenced with immunoSEQ multiplex PCR; TCRdb's copy has only in-frame clones and lacks some. This sample has under 5,500 clones; about 91% occur once, and the top ten carry just over 3%. The sequencing here drew on tumor tissue, taken from a patient who underwent chemoradiotherapy. These receptors all come from a human donor with HPV-associated anogenital cancer.

The rearrangement links TRBV6-1 to TRBJ1-3; tentative D call: TRBD1 (5 bases). The CDR3 is 14 amino acids. V gave up 3 bases and J gave up 9 bases, with 15 bases separating them. In germline, CDR1 is MNHNS, CDR2 SASEGT. CDR3 amino acids: CASSDGGSFGTIYF. The CDR3 DNA reads as TGTGCCAGCAGTGATGGGGGGAGTTTTGGCACCATATATTTT.

The chain joins TRBV9 to TRBJ2-7; 7 bases line up with TRBD2. Germline V gene lookup returns CDR1 SGDLS and CDR2 YYNGEE. V lost 3 bases to trimming and J lost 2 bases; unmatched junction nucleotides: 8. This CDR3 is built from 15 residues. CDR3 in DNA: TGTGCCAGCAGCGCCGGGGCTAGCGGAACCTACGAGCAGTACTTC. This gives the protein CASSAGASGTYEQYF.

This clone was found once. The gene calls are TRBV7-2 and TRBJ2-3, with D perhaps matching TRBD1 (5 bases). Germline V lookup: CDR1 SGHTA, CDR2 FQGNSA. This CDR3 spans 12 amino acids. V gave up 4 bases and J gave up 5 bases, with 7 bases separating them. CDR3 residues: CASSSQGDTQYF. The CDR3 region has the DNA TGTGCCAGCAGCTCGCAGGGAGATACGCAGTATTTT.

This chain uses TRBV4-3 with TRBJ2-7; TRBD1 matches 7 bases. Unmatched junction bases numbered 5, after V lost 0 bases and J lost 3 bases. The germline gives CDR1 LGHNA, CDR2 YSLEER. The CDR3 totals 15 residues. Here the CDR3 reads CASSQEVTGFYEQYF. The CDR3 nucleotides are TGCGCCAGCAGCCAAGAGGTGACAGGGTTCTACGAGCAGTACTTC.

The chain joins TRBV2 to TRBJ2-7; the match to TRBD1 covers 10 bases. The CDR3 extends over 14 amino acids. V shed 5 bases and J 2 bases; nucleotides not matched to a gene: 3. The germline CDR1 and CDR2 sequences are SNHLY and FYNNEI. CDR3 sequence: CASSRDRGTYEQYF. In nucleotides, the CDR3 is TGTGCCAGCAGTAGGGACAGGGGCACCTACGAGCAGTACTTC.

The chain employs TRBV13 and TRBJ1-4; D ambiguous. The CDR3 has 13 residues. V was pared by 6 bases and J by 6 bases, with 11 bases between. The germline gives CDR1 PRHDT, CDR2 FYEKMQ (reference sequence). The DNA for the CDR3 is TGTGCCAGCAGAGAGAGTCTATATGAAAAACTGTTTTTT. This gives the protein CASRESLYEKLFF.

The chain uses TRBV4-3 and TRBJ1-6; 9 bases agree with TRBD1. V gave up 0 bases and J gave up 9 bases; unmatched junction bases: 3. The germline CDR1 and CDR2 sequences are LGHNA and YSLEER. The CDR3 covers 15 residues. In DNA form, the CDR3 reads TGCGCCAGCAGCCAAGAGGACAGGGGTAGTTCACCCCTCCACTTT. It specifies CASSQEDRGSSPLHF.

The J gene is TRBJ2-7, the V gene TRBV6-5; tentatively, D is TRBD2 (7 bases). The CDR3 covers 15 residues. Looked up from germline, CDR1 is MNHEY and CDR2 is SVGAGI. With 2 bases removed from V and 4 bases from J, the gap between germline ends came to 15 bases. Here the CDR3 reads CASSYGGGGSYEQYF. CDR3 coding DNA: TGTGCCAGCAGTTACGGGGGAGGGGGTTCATACGAGCAGTACTTC.

CDR3 region: CASSLTSTEAFF. In DNA form, the CDR3 reads TGTGCCAGCAGTTTGACCTCCACTGAAGCTTTCTTT. The chain joins TRBV28 to TRBJ1-1; D gene ambiguous. V was trimmed by 3 bases and J by 4 bases, leaving 6 bases between them. This CDR3 has 12 residues. CDR1 and CDR2 from the germline V gene are MDHEN and SYDVKM. Using reference TRBV28 and TRBJ1-1 for the parts outside the CDR3, the full variable domain is DVKVTQSSRYLVKRTGEKVFLECVQDMDHENMFWYRQDPGLGLRLIYFSYDVKMKEKGDIPEGYSVSREKKERFSLILESASTNQTSMYLCASSLTSTEAFFGQGTRLTVV.

The rearrangement links TRBV9 to TRBJ2-7, with a possible D match to TRBD2 (6 bases). The ends were cut back, 4 bases at V and 2 bases at J, with 16 bases in the middle. Germline values: CDR1 SGDLS, CDR2 YYNGEE. The CDR3 contains 15 residues. The CDR3 bases are TGTGCCAGCAGCCCGGGAGAAAGAGGAACCTACGAGCAGTACTTC. Translation: CASSPGERGTYEQYF. Drawing the rest from reference TRBV9 and TRBJ2-7, the complete variable domain is DSGVTQTPKHLITATGQRVTLRCSPRSGDLSVYWYQQSLDQGLQFLIQYYNGEERAKGNILERFSAQQFPDLHSELNLSSLELGDSALYFCASSPGERGTYEQYFGPGTRLTVT.

V usage is TRBV5-1 and J usage is TRBJ1-1, with a possible D match to TRBD1 (6 bases). From germline, CDR1 is SGHRS and CDR2 YFSETQ. This CDR3 comprises 14 residues. V lost 4 bases and J lost 5, with 15 bases in between. CDR3 in amino acids: CASSAYRAGTEAFF. DNA of the CDR3: TGCGCCAGCAGCGCGTACAGGGCTGGGACTGAAGCTTTCTTT.

V gene TRBV5-8 combines with J gene TRBJ2-3, with D possibly being TRBD1 or TRBD2 (5 bases each). V lost 3 bases and J 2 bases, leaving 10 bases between the germline ends. CDR1 SGHTS and CDR2 YDEGEE come from the germline V gene. CDR3 length equals 14 residues. The CDR3 is CASSSGRLTDTQYF. Here the CDR3 DNA reads TGTGCCAGCAGCTCGGGACGGCTCACAGATACGCAGTATTTT.

This sequence joins TRBV19 and TRBJ2-1; 8 bases are a match to TRBD1. With 6 bases clipped from V and 4 bases from J, the junction kept 8 bases outside the gene matches. There are 15 residues in the CDR3. Per the germline V gene, CDR1 is LNHDA and CDR2 is SQIVND (reference sequence). The CDR3 coding sequence is TGTGCCAGTAGACCTGACAGGGGCTCATACAATGAGCAGTTCTTC. It specifies CASRPDRGSYNEQFF.

V is TRBV2 and J is TRBJ1-6, with a tentative D call TRBD1 (5 bases). Germline V lookup: CDR1 SNHLY, CDR2 FYNNEI. V lost 9 bases and J lost 10, with 19 bases in between. The CDR3 has 14 residues. CDR3 residues: CARRAPQDASPLHF. The CDR3 DNA reads TGTGCCAGACGAGCCCCACAGGACGCCTCACCCCTCCACTTT.

This sequence joins TRBV5-3 and TRBJ2-3; TRBD1 might be the D (5 bases). TRBV5-3 is known as an ORF, though its function is uncertain. CDR3 length equals 14 residues. The germline V and J ends were trimmed by 3 bases and 2 bases, with 10 bases remaining between them. The CDR3 loop reads CARSYDRNTDTQYF. DNA for the CDR3: TGTGCCAGAAGCTATGACAGAAACACAGATACGCAGTATTTT.

J is TRBJ2-7 and V is TRBV25-1; TRBD1 is a possible D gene (5 bases). This CDR3 comprises 16 residues. V was pared by 2 bases and J by 2 bases, with 16 bases between. Germline lookup yields CDR1 MGHDK and CDR2 SYGVNS. The chain's CDR3 is CASSERGSHAAYEQYF. CDR3 nucleotides: TGTGCCAGCAGTGAAAGGGGCAGCCACGCGGCCTACGAGCAGTACTTC.

The chain uses TRBV19 and TRBJ2-3, with no clear D. V gave up 6 bases and J gave up 0 bases, with 13 bases separating them. CDR1 is LNHDA, CDR2 SQIVND, per germline (reference sequence). The CDR3 totals 15 residues. CDR3 sequence reads: CASRIKLTSTDTQYF. CDR3 coding DNA: TGTGCCAGTAGGATAAAACTTACTAGCACAGATACGCAGTATTTT.

This rearrangement joins TRBV2 to TRBJ2-7, with 8 bases fitting TRBD1. V lost 10 bases and J lost 2; bases outside the gene matches: 4. CDR1 is SNHLY, CDR2 FYNNEI, per germline. CDR3 length: 12 residues. CDR3 sequence: CATRTGTYEQYF. The CDR3 DNA sequence: TGTGCCACCCGGACAGGGACCTACGAGCAGTACTTC.

The V call is TRBV5-6, the J call TRBJ1-2, with D hard to call. CDR1 and CDR2 from the germline V gene are SGHDT and YYEEEE. V shed 4 bases and J shed 4 bases, with 23 bases lying between them. This CDR3 has 17 residues. The CDR3 DNA reads TGTGCCAGCAGCCCGAAGAGTGTGTCCTTCGGGAGCTATGGCTACACCTTC. Residues: CASSPKSVSFGSYGYTF.

This CDR3 is CASSEGTAPKEQFF. The CDR3 DNA is TGTGCCAGCAGTGAGGGGACAGCGCCCAAAGAGCAGTTCTTC. V usage is TRBV6-4 and J usage is TRBJ2-1; 7 nucleotides line up with TRBD1. Trimming cost V 3 bases and J 10 bases; bases outside gene matches: 9. This CDR3 is 14 amino acids long. CDR1 and CDR2 (germline): MRHNA, SNTAGT.

The J gene is TRBJ1-1, the V gene TRBV19; D possibly corresponds to TRBD1 (5 bases). Germline V gene lookup returns CDR1 LNHDA and CDR2 SQIVND (reference sequence). Trimming cost V 1 base and J 3 bases, with 12 bases left between them. CDR3 length equals 15 residues. CDR3 DNA sequence: TGTGCCAGTAGTATAGGGTTAGGGGTTCACACTGAAGCTTTCTTT. Protein sequence: CASSIGLGVHTEAFF.

The chain uses TRBV25-1 and TRBJ2-5; maybe TRBD1 (6 bases). Germline CDR1 and CDR2: MGHDK and SYGVNS. V lost 3 bases and J lost 3, with 11 bases in between. CDR3 length: 14 residues. DNA for the CDR3: TGTGCCAGCAGTGAGCCGGGGACAAAAGAGACCCAGTACTTC. Encoded protein: CASSEPGTKETQYF.

The V gene is TRBV5-1, the J gene TRBJ1-1; D is uncertain. CDR1 and CDR2 (germline): SGHRS, YFSETQ. V gave up 0 bases and J gave up 5 bases, with 14 bases separating them. There are 15 residues in the CDR3. The CDR3 DNA sequence: TGCGCCAGCAGCTTGGCCACGGGTCGGAGGACTGAAGCTTTCTTT. Translation gives CASSLATGRRTEAFF.

The chain combines TRBV5-6 with TRBJ2-7, with 8 bases that match TRBD1. J lost 3 bases, V lost 4 bases, and 6 bases had no gene match. The CDR3 runs to 14 residues. The germline V gene has CDR1 SGHDT and CDR2 YYEEEE. As DNA, the CDR3 is TGTGCCAGCAGCCAACGACAGGGGTTCTACGAGCAGTACTTC. It codes for CASSQRQGFYEQYF. Using reference TRBV5-6 and TRBJ2-7 for the parts outside the CDR3, the full variable domain is DAGVTQSPTHLIKTRGQQVTLRCSPKSGHDTVSWYQQALGQGPQFIFQYYEEEERQRGNFPDRFSGHQFPNYSSELNVNALLLGDSALYLCASSQRQGFYEQYFGPGTRLTVT.

The chain joins TRBV5-1 to TRBJ2-1, with 8 bases aligning to TRBD1. There are 15 residues in the CDR3. The V and J ends lost 4 bases and 7 bases, in that order; junction bases with no gene match: 10. CDR1 and CDR2 (germline): SGHRS, YFSETQ. CDR3 loop: CASSIQGAMENEQFF. CDR3 sequence (DNA): TGCGCCAGCAGCATTCAGGGGGCGATGGAGAATGAGCAGTTCTTC.